The clone carrying this T cell receptor (beta chain) was observed once. V lost 0 bases, J lost 7 bases, and 13 bases lay in between. There are 16 residues in the CDR3. Per the germline V gene, CDR1 is MNHEY and CDR2 is SVGAGI. Original data processing: Amplifying reference gene primers gave estimates of nucleated cell counts. The data were produced by immunoSEQ multiplex PCR, yet TCRdb's version contains in-frame clones alone and is incomplete. V and J calls and clone size follow that table, whereas D and trimming were derived from the DNA. The sample holds almost 55,000 clones, roughly 83% seen once. The data were taken from a study of blood T cell repertoires in COVID-19. In the study overall: Researchers got acute and convalescent COVID-19 samples from the United States, Italy and Spain. From T cells, B-cell-depleted T cells, or PBMCs came the material, which was cDNA or gDNA.

This chain uses TRBV6-5 with TRBJ1-6; D ambiguous. This sequence was found in a human donor in a cohort sampled during active COVID-19. The sample taken for sequencing was peripheral blood. In DNA form, the CDR3 reads TGTGCCAGCAGTTACTCAATCGTTGTCGGGAATTCACCCCTCCACTTT. This sequence encodes CASSYSIVVGNSPLHF.